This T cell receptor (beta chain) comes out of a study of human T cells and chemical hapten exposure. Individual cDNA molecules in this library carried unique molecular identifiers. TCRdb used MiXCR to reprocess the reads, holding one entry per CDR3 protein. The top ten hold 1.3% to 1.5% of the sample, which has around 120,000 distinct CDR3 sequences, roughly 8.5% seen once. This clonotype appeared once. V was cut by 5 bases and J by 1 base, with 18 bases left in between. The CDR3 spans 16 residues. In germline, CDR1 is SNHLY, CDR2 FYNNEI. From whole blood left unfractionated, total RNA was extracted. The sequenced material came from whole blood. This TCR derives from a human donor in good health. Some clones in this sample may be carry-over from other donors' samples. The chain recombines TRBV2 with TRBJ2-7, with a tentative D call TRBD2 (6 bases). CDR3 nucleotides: TGTGCCAGCAGTAGTAAGTTCGGGAGTGAGTCCTACGAGCAGTACTTC. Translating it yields CASSSKFGSESYEQYF.